Following are 19 T cell receptor beta chains from one sample sequenced in a study of blood T cell repertoires in COVID-19. Here immunoSEQ multiplex PCR was the method, and the copy in TCRdb shows in-frame clones only, minus some. The repertoire includes fewer than 250,000 clones, roughly 84% of them detected once, and 20% sits in the top ten. The specimen was peripheral blood. These receptors were collected from a human donor in a cohort sampled during active COVID-19.

The gene calls are TRBV10-2 and TRBJ2-5, with 8 nucleotides matching TRBD1. Germline trimming cut 6 bases from V and 5 bases from J; bases unmatched to any gene: 5. The CDR3 extends over 13 amino acids. Germline V CDR1 and CDR2: WSHSY, SAAADI. The DNA of the CDR3 is TGCGCCAGCAGGGACAGGGCTTGGGAGACCCAGTACTTC. This sequence encodes CASRDRAWETQYF.

The V gene is TRBV18, the J gene TRBJ2-3; 9 bases line up with TRBD2. V shed 6 bases, J shed 4 bases, and the junction held 8 bases outside the gene matches. The germline V gene encodes CDR1 KGHSH and CDR2 LQKENI. The CDR3 runs to 15 residues. The CDR3 is CASSPIERGADTQYF. DNA of the CDR3: TGTGCCAGCTCCCCCATAGAGCGGGGGGCAGATACGCAGTATTTT. Combining the CDR3 with reference TRBV18 and TRBJ2-3 gives the whole variable domain NAGVMQNPRHLVRRRGQEARLRCSPMKGHSHVYWYRQLPEEGLKFMVYLQKENIIDESGMPKERFSAEFPKEGPSILRIQQVVRGDSAAYFCASSPIERGADTQYFGPGTRLTVL.

The chain joins TRBV3-1 (or the pseudogene TRBV3-2) to TRBJ2-3, with a weak D call TRBD2 (6 bases). Trimming took 4 bases from V and 2 from J, leaving 16 bases between them. The CDR3 spans 16 residues. The germline CDR1 and CDR2 sequences are LGHDT and YNNKEL (reference sequence). CDR3 sequence (DNA): TGTGCCAGCAGCCCGGGGGACTCCGACTACACAGATACGCAGTATTTT. This translates into CASSPGDSDYTDTQYF.

This sequence joins TRBV9 and TRBJ2-2; the D gene is possibly TRBD2 (6 bases). Per germline, CDR1 SGDLS and CDR2 YYNGEE. V was cut by 2 bases and J by 0 bases, with 11 bases left in between. The CDR3 extends over 16 amino acids. CDR3 sequence: CASSVLAGSNTGELFF. The CDR3 DNA is TGTGCCAGCAGCGTTTTGGCGGGGTCGAACACCGGGGAGCTGTTTTTT.

The chain combines TRBV7-6 with TRBJ2-3; D may be TRBD2 (6 bases). Germline assignment: CDR1 SGHVS and CDR2 FNYEAQ. The length of the CDR3 is 14 residues. Trimming cost V 3 bases and J 0 bases, with 7 bases left between them. The CDR3 DNA reads TGTGCCAGCAGCTTGAGCGGGAGCACAGATACGCAGTATTTT. As protein: CASSLSGSTDTQYF.

The rearrangement links TRBV24-1 to TRBJ1-1; TRBD1 matches 8 bases. The junction had 8 bases not matched to a gene; V was cut back by 5 bases and J by 4 bases. The germline V gene encodes CDR1 KGHDR and CDR2 SFDVKD. CDR3 length equals 15 residues. The CDR3 region has the DNA TGTGCCACCAGTGGTGGACAGGGTTGGGGCACTGAAGCTTTCTTT. It specifies CATSGGQGWGTEAFF.

This clone was detected only a few times. The genes are TRBV7-9 and TRBJ2-5, with D perhaps TRBD2 (6 bases). Per germline, CDR1 SEHNR and CDR2 FQNEAQ (reference sequence). The V end was cut by 1 base, the J end by 3 bases, with 12 bases between. The CDR3 is 15 amino acids. Here the CDR3 reads CASSLGWRGEETQYF. As DNA, the CDR3 is TGTGCCAGCAGCTTAGGGTGGCGCGGGGAAGAGACCCAGTACTTC.

The CDR3 spells CASSQDGGGDQPQHF. The CDR3 DNA reads TGTGCCAGCAGCCAAGATGGGGGAGGGGATCAGCCCCAGCATTTT. The chain has TRBV4-2 and TRBJ1-5; TRBD1 is a possible D gene (5 bases). This CDR3 has 15 amino acids. With 0 bases removed from V and 5 bases from J, the gap between germline ends came to 11 bases. Germline assignment: CDR1 LGHNA and CDR2 YNFKEQ.

The chain carries TRBV2 and TRBJ1-2; TRBD1 might be the D (5 bases). CDR3 size: 11 residues. V gave up 5 bases and J gave up 10 bases, with 11 bases separating them. CDR1 and CDR2 (germline): SNHLY, FYNNEI. The DNA for the CDR3 is TGTGCCAGCAGTTTGGGGGGAGACTACACCTTC. It translates to CASSLGGDYTF.

J is TRBJ1-1 and V is TRBV19, with 9 bases aligning to TRBD1. The CDR3 consists of 15 residues. V lost 7 bases and J lost 3; bases outside the gene matches: 9. Germline V gene lookup returns CDR1 LNHDA and CDR2 SQIVND (reference sequence). CDR3 loop: CASTTGTGTYTEAFF. The CDR3 bases are TGTGCCAGTACCACCGGGACAGGGACCTACACTGAAGCTTTCTTT.

The rearrangement joins TRBV6-1 to TRBJ1-2; 11 bases are a match to TRBD1. The CDR3 runs to 17 residues. V shed 3 bases, J shed 5 bases, and the junction held 11 bases outside the gene matches. Germline loops: CDR1 MNHNS, CDR2 SASEGT. CDR3 loop: CASSEITWDRGNYGYTF. As DNA, the CDR3 is TGTGCCAGCAGTGAGATTACCTGGGACAGGGGGAATTATGGCTACACCTTC.

As concerns this clone: A much more abundant neighbour one base away suggests this may be a read error. The chain has TRBV28 and TRBJ2-7, with D perhaps matching TRBD1 (6 bases). V was clipped by 6 bases and J by 4 bases, with 10 bases between them. The CDR3 consists of 12 residues. CDR1 MDHEN and CDR2 SYDVKM come from the germline V gene. CDR3 amino acids: CASSFGQYEQYF. The CDR3 DNA reads as TGTGCCAGCAGCTTCGGACAGTACGAGCAGTACTTC.

V gene TRBV5-1 combines with J gene TRBJ1-1, with no clear D. With 0 bases removed from V and 0 bases from J, the gap between germline ends came to 6 bases. The CDR3 is made up of 14 amino acids. Germline-derived CDR1 and CDR2 are SGHRS and YFSETQ. CDR3 loop: CASSLGSMNTEAFF. CDR3 DNA: TGCGCCAGCAGCTTGGGCAGTATGAACACTGAAGCTTTCTTT.

The rearrangement uses TRBV28 and TRBJ2-6; TRBD1 is a possible D gene (6 bases). Germline V gene lookup returns CDR1 MDHEN and CDR2 SYDVKM. This CDR3 has 17 amino acids. The V and J ends lost 1 base and 0 bases respectively, with 10 bases between them. The CDR3 DNA is TGTGCCAGCAGTTTATTGACAGGTGTCTCTGGGGCCAACGTCCTGACTTTC. Amino acids: CASSLLTGVSGANVLTF.

The chain has TRBV5-1 and TRBJ2-2; 13 nucleotides line up with TRBD2. The germline V gene encodes CDR1 SGHRS and CDR2 YFSETQ. V shed 0 bases and J 5 bases; nucleotides not matched to a gene: 4. This CDR3 is built from 17 residues. The CDR3 nucleotides read TGCGCCAGCAGCTTGGGGACTAGCGGGAGTACGACCGGGGAGCTGTTTTTT. Encoded protein: CASSLGTSGSTTGELFF. The whole variable domain, remainder taken from reference TRBV5-1 and TRBJ2-2, is KAGVTQTPRYLIKTRGQQVTLSCSPISGHRSVSWYQQTPGQGLQFLFEYFSETQRNKGNFPGRFSGRQFSNSRSEMNVSTLELGDSALYLCASSLGTSGSTTGELFFGEGSRLTVL.

This rearrangement joins TRBV19 to TRBJ2-2; possibly TRBD2 for D (6 bases). The V end was cut by 4 bases, the J end by 6 bases, with 12 bases between. CDR1 and CDR2 (germline): LNHDA, SQIVND (reference sequence). The CDR3 consists of 14 residues. The CDR3 region has the DNA TGTGCCAGTAGTACTGCGGAGGGTGCCGGGGAGCTGTTTTTT. This encodes CASSTAEGAGELFF.

This CDR3 reads CASMWAMNTEAFF. CDR3 DNA: TGTGCCAGTATGTGGGCTATGAACACTGAAGCTTTCTTT. The J gene is TRBJ1-1, the V gene TRBV19; D remains unclear. The germline V and J ends were trimmed by 7 bases and 0 bases, with 9 bases remaining between them. The CDR3 length is 13 residues. Per germline, CDR1 LNHDA and CDR2 SQIVND (reference sequence). Looking up the rest from reference TRBV19 and TRBJ1-1 gives the full variable domain: DGGITQSPKYLFRKEGQNVTLSCEQNLNHDAMYWYRQDPGQGLRLIYYSQIVNDFQKGDIAEGYSVSREKKESFPLTVTSAQKNPTAFYLCASMWAMNTEAFFGQGTRLTVV.

The rearrangement links TRBV19 to TRBJ1-2, with D possibly matching TRBD1 (5 bases). The CDR3 extends over 13 amino acids. Per germline, CDR1 LNHDA and CDR2 SQIVND (reference sequence). V dropped 6 bases and J dropped 7 bases, with 15 bases sitting between them. The CDR3 sequence: CASRRLTGVGYTF. In nucleotides, the CDR3 is TGTGCCAGTAGAAGGCTGACGGGGGTTGGCTACACCTTC.

This chain connects TRBV15 to TRBJ1-1; 7 nucleotides align to TRBD1. Germline CDR1 is LNHNV and CDR2 is YYDKDF (reference sequence). V lost 5 bases and J lost 4; bases outside the gene matches: 4. The CDR3 runs to 13 residues. CDR3 protein: CATSLTGPTEAFF. The CDR3 DNA follows: TGTGCCACCAGCTTGACAGGGCCCACTGAAGCTTTCTTT. The whole variable domain, remainder taken from reference TRBV15 and TRBJ1-1, is DAMVIQNPRYQVTQFGKPVTLSCSQTLNHNVMYWYQQKSSQAPKLLFHYYDKDFNNEADTPDNFQSRRPNTSFCFLDIRSPGLGDTAMYLCATSLTGPTEAFFGQGTRLTVV.